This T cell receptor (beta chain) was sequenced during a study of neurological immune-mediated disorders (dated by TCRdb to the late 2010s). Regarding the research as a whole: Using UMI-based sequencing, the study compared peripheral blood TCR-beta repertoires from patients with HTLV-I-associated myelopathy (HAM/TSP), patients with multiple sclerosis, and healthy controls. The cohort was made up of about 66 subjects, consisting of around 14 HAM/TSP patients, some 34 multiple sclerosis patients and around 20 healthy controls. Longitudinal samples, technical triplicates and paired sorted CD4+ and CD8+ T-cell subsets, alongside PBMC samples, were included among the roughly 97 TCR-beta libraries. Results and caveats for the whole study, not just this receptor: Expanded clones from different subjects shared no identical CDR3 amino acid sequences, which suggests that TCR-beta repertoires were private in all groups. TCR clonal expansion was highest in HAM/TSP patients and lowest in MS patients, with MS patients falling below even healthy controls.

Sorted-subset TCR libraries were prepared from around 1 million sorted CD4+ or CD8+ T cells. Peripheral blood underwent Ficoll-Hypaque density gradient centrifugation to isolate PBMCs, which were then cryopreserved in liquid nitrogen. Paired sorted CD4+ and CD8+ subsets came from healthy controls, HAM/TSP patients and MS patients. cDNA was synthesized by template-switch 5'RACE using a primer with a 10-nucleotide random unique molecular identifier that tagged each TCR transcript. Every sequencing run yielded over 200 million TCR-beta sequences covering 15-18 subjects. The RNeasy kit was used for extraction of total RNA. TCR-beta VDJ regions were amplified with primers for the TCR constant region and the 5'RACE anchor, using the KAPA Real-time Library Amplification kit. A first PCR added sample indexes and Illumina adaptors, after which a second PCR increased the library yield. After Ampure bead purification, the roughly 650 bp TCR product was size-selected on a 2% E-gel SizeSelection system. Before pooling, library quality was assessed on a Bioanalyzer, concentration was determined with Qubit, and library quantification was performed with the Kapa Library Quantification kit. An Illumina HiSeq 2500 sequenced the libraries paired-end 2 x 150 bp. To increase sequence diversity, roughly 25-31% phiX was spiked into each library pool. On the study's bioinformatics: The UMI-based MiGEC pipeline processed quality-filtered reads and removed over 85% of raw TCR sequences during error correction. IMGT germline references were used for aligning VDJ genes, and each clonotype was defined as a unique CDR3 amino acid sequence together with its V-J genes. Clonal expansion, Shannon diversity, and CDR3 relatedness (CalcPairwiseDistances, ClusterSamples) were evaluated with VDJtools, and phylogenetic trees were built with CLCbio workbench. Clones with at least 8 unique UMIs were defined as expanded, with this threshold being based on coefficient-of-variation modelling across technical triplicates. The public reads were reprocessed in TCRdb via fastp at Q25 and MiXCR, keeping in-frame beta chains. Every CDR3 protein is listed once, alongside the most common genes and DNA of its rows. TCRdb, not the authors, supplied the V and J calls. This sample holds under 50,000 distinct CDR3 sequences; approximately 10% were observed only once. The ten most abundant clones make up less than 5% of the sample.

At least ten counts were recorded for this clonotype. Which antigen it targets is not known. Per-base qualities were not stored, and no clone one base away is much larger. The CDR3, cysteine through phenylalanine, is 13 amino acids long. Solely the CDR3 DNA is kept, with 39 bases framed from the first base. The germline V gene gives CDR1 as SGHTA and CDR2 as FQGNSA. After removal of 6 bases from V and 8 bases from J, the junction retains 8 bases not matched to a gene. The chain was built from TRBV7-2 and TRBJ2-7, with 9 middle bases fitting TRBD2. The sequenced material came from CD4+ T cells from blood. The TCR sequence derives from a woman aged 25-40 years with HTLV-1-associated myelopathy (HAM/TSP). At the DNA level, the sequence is TGTGCCAGCAGAGTATCTAGCGGGGCCAAGCAGTACTTC. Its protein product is CASRVSSGAKQYF.